The 32 T cell receptor beta chains in this list originate from one sample, sequenced in a study of graft-versus-host responses after intestinal transplantation. Assay used: immunoSEQ multiplex PCR; TCRdb lists only in-frame clones, some missing. The profile shows 30,000 to 40,000 clones, more than 90% of them singletons. The sample in question was PBMCs, obtained 16 days after intestinal transplant. All receptors derive from a human patient who received an intestinal transplant, so some T cells may come from the graft donor.

DNA for the CDR3: TGTGCCAGCAGCTTAGCGCTTTATGGAGGGTCCTTCACAGATACGCAGTATTTT. Encoded protein: CASSLALYGGSFTDTQYF. The genes are TRBV7-2 and TRBJ2-3; weak D call: TRBD2 (6 bases). The CDR3 consists of 18 residues. CDR1 and CDR2 (germline): SGHTA, FQGNSA. The V gene lost 0 bases and the J gene lost 2 bases, with 18 bases spanning the gap.

The V gene is TRBV19, the J gene TRBJ2-3, with D possibly being TRBD1 (7 bases). The V gene lost 6 bases and the J gene lost 6 bases, with 22 bases spanning the gap. Germline-derived CDR1 and CDR2 are LNHDA and SQIVND (reference sequence). This CDR3 is built from 16 residues. The chain's CDR3 is CASRRTPTGTRDTQYF. The CDR3 DNA sequence: TGTGCCAGTAGACGAACCCCGACAGGGACTCGGGATACGCAGTATTTT.

CDR3 DNA sequence: TGCGCCAGCAGCCAAGACACAGGGGCGGTAAATGAGCAGTTCTTC. Amino acid sequence: CASSQDTGAVNEQFF. V and J are TRBV4-3 and TRBJ2-1; 7 bases map to TRBD1. The CDR3 is 15 amino acids. Trimming cost V 0 bases and J 7 bases; bases outside gene matches: 6. Germline V gene data show CDR1 as LGHNA and CDR2 as YSLEER.

This clone occurred once. This chain links TRBV6-5 with TRBJ1-2; D remains unclear. CDR3 size: 13 residues. Trimming removed 5 bases at V and 4 bases at J, with 11 bases between. From germline, CDR1 is MNHEY and CDR2 SVGAGI. CDR3: CASSEGTAYGYTF. The CDR3 DNA reads as TGTGCCAGCAGTGAAGGAACAGCCTATGGCTACACCTTC.

This sequence joins TRBV4-3 and TRBJ2-1, with 11 nucleotides matching TRBD2. V lost 1 base and J lost 4; bases outside the gene matches: 9. The CDR3 is 18 residues long. The germline CDR1 and CDR2 sequences are LGHNA and YSLEER. CDR3 residues: CASSQVTSGSFPYNEQFF. In DNA form, the CDR3 reads TGCGCCAGCAGCCAAGTAACTAGCGGGAGTTTCCCTTACAATGAGCAGTTCTTC.

This chain joins TRBV28 and TRBJ1-6; 9 bases agree with TRBD1. The ends lost 6 bases at V and 6 bases at J; junction bases unmatched: 12. The length of the CDR3 is 17 residues. CDR1 is MDHEN, CDR2 SYDVKM, per germline. CDR3 region: CASRIQLGQGLNSPLHF. CDR3 nucleotide sequence: TGTGCCAGCAGGATTCAACTGGGACAGGGCCTTAATTCACCCCTCCACTTT.

This chain uses TRBV15 with TRBJ2-7; TRBD2 agrees at 10 bases. Germline V gene data show CDR1 as LNHNV and CDR2 as YYDKDF (reference sequence). The CDR3 is 15 residues long. J gave up 7 bases and V 5 bases, and 11 bases lay outside the gene matches. Here the CDR3 DNA reads TGTGCCACCAGCCGAAAGCGGGAGGGCCTTTTGGAGCAGTACTTC. Translated, it gives CATSRKREGLLEQYF. Filled out from reference TRBV15 and TRBJ2-7, the complete variable domain reads DAMVIQNPRYQVTQFGKPVTLSCSQTLNHNVMYWYQQKSSQAPKLLFHYYDKDFNNEADTPDNFQSRRPNTSFCFLDIRSPGLGDTAMYLCATSRKREGLLEQYFGPGTRLTVT.

The genes are TRBV27 and TRBJ2-4; a possible D gene is TRBD1 (8 bases). The CDR3 extends over 15 amino acids. Trimming stripped 5 bases from V and 4 bases from J, with 15 bases between. Germline CDR1 and CDR2: MNHEY and SMNVEV (reference sequence). DNA for the CDR3: TGTGCCAGCAGTGCCTACAGGGGGGGGAAAAACATTCAGTACTTC. It encodes CASSAYRGGKNIQYF.

V is TRBV4-1 and J is TRBJ2-5; no firm D call. This CDR3 is 13 amino acids long. Trimming removed 0 bases at V and 5 bases at J, with 7 bases between. Germline V lookup: CDR1 MGHRA, CDR2 YSYEKL. The CDR3 bases are TGCGCCAGCAGCCAAGATAATCGGGAGACCCAGTACTTC. Its protein product is CASSQDNRETQYF.

The CDR3 nucleotides are TGTGCCAGCAGCCTCGGGACAGGGACAAGCTCTGGGGCCAACGTCCTGACTTTC. This translates into CASSLGTGTSSGANVLTF. This chain connects TRBV28 to TRBJ2-6; 9 bases are shared with TRBD1. The CDR3 runs 18 residues. CDR1 and CDR2 from the germline V gene are MDHEN and SYDVKM. V lost 6 bases and J lost 0; bases outside the gene matches: 9.

This clone was seen a single time. The rearrangement links TRBV5-1 to TRBJ2-5; D tentatively fits TRBD1 or TRBD2 (6 bases each). Trimming left V 1 base short and J 2 bases short, with 21 bases between. The CDR3 is 18 residues long. CDR1 is SGHRS and CDR2 is YFSETQ in the germline V gene. As DNA, the CDR3 is TGCGCCAGCAGCTTGCTCGCTGTGATAGGGGGAGGACAAGAGACCCAGTACTTC. The encoded protein is CASSLLAVIGGGQETQYF. Based on the CDR3 plus reference TRBV5-1 and TRBJ2-5, the full variable domain is KAGVTQTPRYLIKTRGQQVTLSCSPISGHRSVSWYQQTPGQGLQFLFEYFSETQRNKGNFPGRFSGRQFSNSRSEMNVSTLELGDSALYLCASSLLAVIGGGQETQYFGPGTRLLVL.

The rearrangement uses TRBV4-3 and TRBJ2-7; D is perhaps TRBD2 (5 bases). V was cut by 3 bases and J by 2 bases, with 14 bases left in between. The CDR3 is made up of 15 amino acids. CDR1 and CDR2 from the germline V gene are LGHNA and YSLEER. The CDR3 DNA sequence: TGCGCCAGCAGCCAGGGCGGGCGACCCACCTACGAGCAGTACTTC. Residues: CASSQGGRPTYEQYF.

The chain joins TRBV6-1 to TRBJ1-3; D ambiguous. CDR1 and CDR2 (germline): MNHNS, SASEGT. The CDR3 runs to 15 residues. V lost 5 bases and J lost 0, with 11 bases in between. The CDR3 loop is CASSLPHVSGNTIYF. In DNA, the CDR3 is TGTGCCAGCAGTCTCCCACACGTCTCTGGAAACACCATATATTTT.

The J gene is TRBJ2-5, the V gene TRBV5-1; D gene uncertain. Germline V CDR1 and CDR2: SGHRS, YFSETQ. The CDR3 sequence is 14 residues long. Trimming took off 4 bases at V and 3 bases at J, with 13 bases between the two ends. CDR3 DNA sequence: TGCGCCAGCAGCCGAGGATTAAGGGAAGAGACCCAGTACTTC. It is translated as CASSRGLREETQYF. Full variable domain (outside the CDR3, taken from reference TRBV5-1 and TRBJ2-5): KAGVTQTPRYLIKTRGQQVTLSCSPISGHRSVSWYQQTPGQGLQFLFEYFSETQRNKGNFPGRFSGRQFSNSRSEMNVSTLELGDSALYLCASSRGLREETQYFGPGTRLLVL.

The chain links TRBV6-5 to TRBJ1-5; D is uncertain. The ends were cut back, 3 bases at V and 4 bases at J, with 7 bases in the middle. CDR3 length equals 13 residues. From germline, CDR1 is MNHEY and CDR2 SVGAGI. CDR3 nucleotides: TGTGCCAGCAGTTATCTAGGAAATCAGCCCCAGCATTTT. Protein: CASSYLGNQPQHF.

The V and J genes are TRBV9 and TRBJ2-3; 13 bases are a match to TRBD2. The germline V gene encodes CDR1 SGDLS and CDR2 YYNGEE. The junction had 5 bases not matched to a gene; V was cut back by 5 bases and J by 2 bases. The CDR3 has 16 amino acids. The CDR3 loop is CASSPGLAGDTDTQYF. In nucleotides, the CDR3 is TGTGCCAGCAGTCCCGGACTAGCGGGGGACACAGATACGCAGTATTTT.

This rearrangement joins TRBV6-4 to TRBJ1-2; no clear D gene. This CDR3 spans 17 amino acids. Germline CDR1 reads MRHNA; CDR2 reads SNTAGT. V lost 3 bases and J lost 4, with 21 bases in between. CDR3 bases: TGTGCCAGCAGTGAAACTGCCTCACACGGAAAGATCTATGGCTACACCTTC. Protein sequence: CASSETASHGKIYGYTF.

This sequence joins TRBV7-9 and TRBJ2-2; no reliable D call. With 2 bases removed from V and 7 bases from J, the gap between germline ends came to 2 bases. Germline lookup yields CDR1 SEHNR and CDR2 FQNEAQ (reference sequence). This CDR3 is 11 amino acids long. Here the CDR3 reads CASSLYGELFF. Written as DNA, the CDR3 is TGTGCCAGCAGCTTATACGGGGAGCTGTTTTTT.

The rearrangement uses TRBV5-1 and TRBJ2-1, with 11 bases aligning to TRBD2. Unmatched junction bases numbered 5, after V lost 4 bases and J lost 5 bases. CDR3 length: 15 amino acids. Germline loops: CDR1 SGHRS, CDR2 YFSETQ. The CDR3 nucleotides read TGCGCCAGCAGCCGGTCGGGACTAGCGGACAATGAGCAGTTCTTC. Its protein is CASSRSGLADNEQFF.

The chain links TRBV6-6 to TRBJ2-7; 8 nucleotides agree with TRBD2. Germline assignment: CDR1 MNHNY and CDR2 SVGAGI (reference sequence). There are 14 residues in the CDR3. V was clipped by 5 bases and J by 7 bases; unmatched bases: 10. CDR3 nucleotides: TGTGCCAGCAGTGGTAGCGGGACGGTCGTGGAGCAGTACTTC. Amino acid sequence: CASSGSGTVVEQYF.

About this clone: This specimen includes other DNA sequences encoding the same CDR3. This chain uses TRBV28 with TRBJ1-1, with 7 bases that match TRBD1. The CDR3 contains 13 residues. Germline CDR1 MDHEN, CDR2 SYDVKM. The trim removed 6 bases at V and 1 base at J, leaving 2 bases unmatched. This CDR3 reads CASSRTGNTEAFF. For the CDR3, the DNA is TGTGCCAGCAGCCGGACAGGGAACACTGAAGCTTTCTTT. Based on the CDR3 plus reference TRBV28 and TRBJ1-1, the full variable domain is DVKVTQSSRYLVKRTGEKVFLECVQDMDHENMFWYRQDPGLGLRLIYFSYDVKMKEKGDIPEGYSVSREKKERFSLILESASTNQTSMYLCASSRTGNTEAFFGQGTRLTVV.

The chain recombines TRBV6-1 with TRBJ1-2; D is ambiguous. V was cut by 4 bases and J by 13 bases, with 13 bases left in between. Germline CDR1 MNHNS, CDR2 SASEGT. The length of the CDR3 is 11 residues. DNA for the CDR3: TGTGCCAGCAGTGGTGGGGTCCTTTTCACCTTC. The encoded protein is CASSGGVLFTF.

The chain carries TRBV6-4 and TRBJ2-5, with a weak D call TRBD1 (6 bases). The DNA end is a closer match to TRBJ2-7, so the J assignment may be wrong. The CDR3 is 14 amino acids. Germline V gene lookup returns CDR1 MRHNA and CDR2 SNTAGT. CDR3: CASRRLDRRPEQYF. The CDR3 DNA reads TGTGCCAGCAGACGACTCGACAGGAGGCCCGAGCAGTACTTC.

This clone has just one count. The chain recombines TRBV4-1 with TRBJ2-1, with a weak D call TRBD1 (5 bases). Trimming removed 3 bases at V and 5 bases at J, with 8 bases between. Germline V gene lookup returns CDR1 MGHRA and CDR2 YSYEKL. The CDR3 is 13 amino acids. Here the CDR3 reads CASSQGPDNEQFF. The DNA for the CDR3 is TGCGCCAGCAGCCAGGGGCCCGACAATGAGCAGTTCTTC.

This clone was counted a single time. This rearrangement joins TRBV7-8 to TRBJ2-1, with a tentative D call TRBD1 (5 bases). CDR3 size: 17 residues. Germline V gives CDR1 SGHVS, CDR2 FQNEAQ. V dropped 0 bases and J dropped 4 bases, with 16 bases sitting between them. The DNA for the CDR3 is TGTGCCAGCAGCTTAGCGCTAAGCAGGGCCCGGTACAATGAGCAGTTCTTC. As protein: CASSLALSRARYNEQFF.

This sequence joins TRBV28 and TRBJ1-5, with D unresolved. Between the trimmed V and J ends, which lost 4 bases and 4 bases, there was a span of 14 bases. In germline, CDR1 is MDHEN, CDR2 SYDVKM. CDR3 length: 15 amino acids. The CDR3: CASSSGSSFNQPQHF. The CDR3 DNA is TGTGCCAGCAGTTCGGGCAGTAGCTTTAATCAGCCCCAGCATTTT.

The sample holds one count of this clone. The genes are TRBV2 and TRBJ2-1; 14 bases line up with TRBD2. The junction had 6 bases not matched to a gene; V was cut back by 10 bases and J by 7 bases. The CDR3 consists of 14 residues. CDR1 and CDR2 from the germline V gene are SNHLY and FYNNEI. The CDR3 spells CATQGLAGVNEQFF. CDR3 nucleotide sequence: TGTGCCACCCAGGGACTAGCGGGAGTGAATGAGCAGTTCTTC.

This clone has just one count. V gene TRBV2 combines with J gene TRBJ2-7; D is possibly TRBD1 (6 bases). Trimming stripped 2 bases from V and 2 bases from J, with 13 bases between. CDR3 length: 15 residues. Germline-derived CDR1 and CDR2 are SNHLY and FYNNEI. CDR3 in amino acids: CASSEYPGVTYEQYF. CDR3 DNA: TGTGCCAGCAGTGAATACCCAGGGGTTACCTACGAGCAGTACTTC.

This clone is a singleton in its sample. J is TRBJ2-7 and V is TRBV5-1; D perhaps matches TRBD1 (5 bases). The germline CDR1 and CDR2 sequences are SGHRS and YFSETQ. This CDR3 has 13 residues. Trimming cost V 1 base and J 1 base, with 6 bases left between them. CDR3 residues: CASSLWTSYEQYF. The CDR3, as DNA: TGCGCCAGCAGCTTGTGGACATCCTACGAGCAGTACTTC.

The rearrangement uses TRBV6-5 and TRBJ1-2, with a possible D match to TRBD1 (6 bases). V lost 6 bases and J lost 5, with 13 bases in between. The CDR3 is made up of 13 amino acids. Germline V lookup: CDR1 MNHEY, CDR2 SVGAGI. The CDR3 here is CASSPGTLYGYTF. The CDR3 DNA follows: TGTGCCAGCAGCCCCGGGACACTTTATGGCTACACCTTC.

The V gene is TRBV28, the J gene TRBJ2-1; D is ambiguous. The CDR3 is 14 amino acids. Germline V gene lookup returns CDR1 MDHEN and CDR2 SYDVKM. Deletions cut 3 bases from V and 4 bases from J, with 10 bases between. CDR3 sequence: CASSFRIHYNEQFF. In nucleotides, the CDR3 is TGTGCCAGCAGTTTCCGGATCCATTACAATGAGCAGTTCTTC.

This chain links TRBV4-1 with TRBJ2-3; 8 nucleotides align to TRBD2. Per germline, CDR1 MGHRA and CDR2 YSYEKL. There are 19 residues in the CDR3. V was pared by 5 bases and J by 4 bases, with 20 bases of the junction left unmatched. The CDR3 here is CASSNLRREEREKADTQYF. The CDR3 DNA follows: TGCGCCAGCAGCAACCTTCGAAGGGAGGAGCGGGAGAAGGCAGATACGCAGTATTTT.